This TCR beta chain was sequenced in a study of T cell responses to AZD1222 COVID-19 vaccine. As for this clone: Antigen specificity is unknown.

The CDR3 totals 14 residues. Trimming took 2 bases from V and 7 from J; bases not matched to a gene: 3. Germline V gives CDR1 SGDLS, CDR2 YYNGEE. Study-level findings and limits: Only 5 or 6 people who got AZD1222 tested seropositive at baseline. Spike was spanned by vaccine-associated CD4 TCRs, which were dominant at 160-218 and 743-854.

TCRdb's copy holds only in-frame clones and misses some; the assay was immunoSEQ multiplex PCR. The table includes around 150,000 clones, roughly 92% detected once. The sample here was peripheral blood, taken 28 days after the second AZD1222 dose. The rearrangement links TRBV9 to TRBJ2-1; TRBD2 aligns across 10 bases. This receptor was taken from an adult who received the AZD1222 COVID-19 vaccine. The CDR3 DNA follows: TGTGCCAGCAGCGTGGGTAGCGGGAGGAATGAGCAGTTCTTC. This codes for CASSVGSGRNEQFF.